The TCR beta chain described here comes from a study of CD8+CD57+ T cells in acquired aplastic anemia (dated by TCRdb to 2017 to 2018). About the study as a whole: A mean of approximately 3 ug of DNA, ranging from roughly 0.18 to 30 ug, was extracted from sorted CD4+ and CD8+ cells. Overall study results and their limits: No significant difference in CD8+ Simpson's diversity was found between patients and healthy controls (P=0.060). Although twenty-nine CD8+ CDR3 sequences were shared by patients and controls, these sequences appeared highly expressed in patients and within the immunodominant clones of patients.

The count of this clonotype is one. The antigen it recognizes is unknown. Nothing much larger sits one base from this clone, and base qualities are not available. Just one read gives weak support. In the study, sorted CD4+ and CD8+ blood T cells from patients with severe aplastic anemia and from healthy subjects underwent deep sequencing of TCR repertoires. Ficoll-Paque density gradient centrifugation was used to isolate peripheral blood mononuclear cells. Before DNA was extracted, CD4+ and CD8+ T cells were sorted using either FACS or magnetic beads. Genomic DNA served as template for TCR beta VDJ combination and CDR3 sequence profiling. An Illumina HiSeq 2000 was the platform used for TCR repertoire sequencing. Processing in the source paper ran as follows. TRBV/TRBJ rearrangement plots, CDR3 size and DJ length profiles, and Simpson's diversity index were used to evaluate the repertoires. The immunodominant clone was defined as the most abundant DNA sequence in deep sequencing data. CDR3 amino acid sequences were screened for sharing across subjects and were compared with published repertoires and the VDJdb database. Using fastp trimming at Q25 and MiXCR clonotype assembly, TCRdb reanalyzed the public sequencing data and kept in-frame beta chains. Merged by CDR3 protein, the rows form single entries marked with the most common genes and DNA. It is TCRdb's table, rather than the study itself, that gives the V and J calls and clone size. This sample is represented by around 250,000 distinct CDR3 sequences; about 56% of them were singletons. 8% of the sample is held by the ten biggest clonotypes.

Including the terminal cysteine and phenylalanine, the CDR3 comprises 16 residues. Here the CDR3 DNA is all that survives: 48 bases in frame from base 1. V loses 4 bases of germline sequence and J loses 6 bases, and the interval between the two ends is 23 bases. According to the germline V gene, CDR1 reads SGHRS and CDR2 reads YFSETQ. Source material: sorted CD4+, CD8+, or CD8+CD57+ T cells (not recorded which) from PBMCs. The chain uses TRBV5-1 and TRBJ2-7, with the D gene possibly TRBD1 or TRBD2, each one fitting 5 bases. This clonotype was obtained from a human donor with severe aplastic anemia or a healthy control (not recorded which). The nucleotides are TGCGCCAGCAGCGGCGCTTTGGGACGGAATACGGGCGAGCAGTACTTC. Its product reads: CASSGALGRNTGEQYF.